One sample yielded the 3 T cell receptor beta chains listed below, sequenced in a study of vaccination and CD4 T cells after COVID-19. These receptors' targets are unknown. Sequenced with the Oncomine TCR Beta short-read assay was DNA taken from cultured CD4+ T cells. TCRdb ran MiXCR on the PCR reads and lists one entry per CDR3 protein. The sample has 13,000 or so distinct CDR3 sequences; just over 60% are singletons. Treatment in this sample: roughly 10-day PBMC culture with coronavirus spike peptide pools or control peptides (ViraFEST assay). Sequencing used CD4+ T cells from blood, cultured in vitro. These receptors were taken from a human donor who had recovered from COVID-19.

The rearrangement uses TRBV24-1 and TRBJ2-2; 9 bases are a match to TRBD2. V shed 3 bases and J 2 bases; nucleotides not matched to a gene: 6. The V gene's germline CDR1 is KGHDR and CDR2 SFDVKD. There are 17 residues in the CDR3. The CDR3: CATSDHSGRFNTGELFF. The DNA for the CDR3 is TGTGCCACCAGTGATCACAGCGGGAGGTTTAACACCGGGGAGCTGTTTTTT.

This chain uses TRBV28 with TRBJ1-5, with 8 bases fitting TRBD1. V was clipped by 6 bases and J by 0 bases; unmatched bases: 1. The CDR3 is 14 residues long. Germline CDR1 MDHEN, CDR2 SYDVKM. The CDR3 coding sequence is TGTGCCAGCAGGACAGGGGATAGCAATCAGCCCCAGCATTTT. Residues: CASRTGDSNQPQHF.

This chain uses TRBV7-2 with TRBJ2-5; 12 bases fit TRBD2. Per germline, CDR1 SGHTA and CDR2 FQGNSA. V shed 4 bases, J shed 5 bases, and the junction held 8 bases outside the gene matches. This CDR3 has 16 residues. The CDR3 sequence: CASSSQTSGGGETQYF. The CDR3 DNA is TGTGCCAGCAGCTCCCAGACTAGCGGGGGCGGGGAGACCCAGTACTTC.